This T cell receptor (beta chain) was sequenced in a study of T cells in localized non-small cell lung cancer. Some clones are missing from TCRdb's copy, which holds only in-frame ones; the method was immunoSEQ multiplex PCR. The sample consists of approximately 15,000 clones, roughly 90% of them appearing once. A remark on this clone: Its antigen is as yet unknown.

Germline values: CDR1 SGHNT, CDR2 YENEEA. V was clipped by 0 bases and J by 0 bases, with 12 bases between them. This CDR3 is 16 amino acids long. Overall study results and limits: Uninvolved adjacent lung had higher T cell clonality than tumor and all other tissues.

The genes are TRBV11-3 and TRBJ2-7, with D possibly being TRBD1 (5 bases). The sample here was peripheral blood mononuclear cells, taken before any cancer treatment. This receptor was obtained from a woman aged 35 to 75 with stage III lung adenocarcinoma. CDR3 sequence reads: CASSLDSRDSSYEQYF. The CDR3 DNA reads TGTGCCAGCAGCTTAGATTCCAGGGATTCCTCCTACGAGCAGTACTTC.